A selection of T cell receptor beta chains follows, all from one sample in a study of blood T cell repertoires in COVID-19. The protocol was immunoSEQ multiplex PCR, while the TCRdb copy is restricted to in-frame clones and leaves out a portion. This sample carries around 230,000 clones, approximately 82% of them seen once, and the ten largest clones take 2.6%. Sequencing was carried out using peripheral blood. The receptors were sampled from a woman in her 70s with active or convalescent COVID-19. The CDR3 runs from the conserved cysteine through the conserved F or W. The order of the fields is V gene, J gene, clone size, CDR3 length, CDR3 protein. Not all rows give a size; the values are once, few, many and, for expanded clones, a class.

>TRBV30|TRBJ1-6|.|14
CAWSVRQGASPLHF
>TRBV7-2|TRBJ1-2|.|14
CASSYLRGDRGYTF
>TRBV7-9|TRBJ1-4|.|12
CASSLQEGKLFF
>TRBV29-1|TRBJ2-6|.|15
CSVEGGGSGANVLTF
>TRBV12-3/TRBV12-4|TRBJ1-1|.|13
CASSHNRATEAFF
>TRBV4-3|TRBJ1-5|.|16
CASSQGNWGGHQPQHF
>TRBV29-1|TRBJ1-2|.|13
CSVEDRGRDGYTF
>TRBV5-1|TRBJ1-1|once|14
CASSLGGPGTEAFF
>TRBV7-3|TRBJ2-3|.|14
CASSPDRVTDTQYF
>TRBV9|TRBJ1-2|.|15
CASSPSTWAGYGYTF